The rows below give T cell receptor beta chains drawn from one sample of a study of T cell repertoires in cytomegalovirus infection. Each CDR3 protein gets one entry after TCRdb re-called the reads with MiXCR. The sample yields 450,000 to 650,000 distinct CDR3 sequences, about a quarter seen once. Specimen: PBMCs. The receptors were sampled from a human donor in good health (CMV status not recorded). Some clones in this sample may be carry-over from other donors' samples. CDR3s include the opening cysteine and the closing phenylalanine or tryptophan. The D gene is left open where the match is weak. Clone size is given for some rows only: seen once, a few or many times, or a class if the clone is expanded.

V gene	J gene	D gene	clone size	CDR3 protein	CDR3 DNA
TRBV11-2	TRBJ2-3	TRBD2	few	CASSLDDFLLRGTDTQYF	TGTGCCAGCAGCTTAGATGATTTTCTTTTGCGGGGGACAGATACGCAGTATTTT
TRBV20-1	TRBJ1-1	.	.	CSARDYTEAFF	TGCAGTGCTAGAGATTACACTGAAGCTTTCTTT
TRBV27	TRBJ1-2	TRBD1	.	CASRQTGSNYGYTF	TGTGCCAGCAGACAGACAGGGTCTAACTATGGCTACACCTTC
TRBV13	TRBJ2-3	TRBD2	.	CASSLVSGLAASSTDTQYF	TGTGCCAGCAGCTTAGTGTCCGGACTAGCGGCCTCTAGCACAGATACGCAGTATTTT
TRBV4-2	TRBJ1-1	.	.	CASSQNAGMNTEAFF	TGTGCCAGCAGCCAAAATGCGGGAATGAACACTGAAGCTTTCTTT
TRBV14	TRBJ2-6	.	.	CASSQVDSGANVLTF	TGTGCCAGCAGCCAAGTGGACTCTGGGGCCAACGTCCTGACTTTC
TRBV7-2	TRBJ2-6	.	many	CASSLIGANVLTF	TGTGCCAGCAGCTTGATAGGGGCCAACGTCCTGACTTTC
TRBV6-1	TRBJ1-1	.	many	CASRHRVPSTEAFF	TGTGCCAGCAGACACAGGGTGCCTTCCACTGAAGCTTTCTTT
TRBV29-1	TRBJ2-7	.	.	CSVRANSEQYF	TGCAGCGTGCGGGCGAACAGCGAGCAGTACTTC
TRBV7-9	TRBJ2-1	.	.	CASSLWKENQFF	TGTGCCAGCAGCTTATGGAAAGAGAACCAGTTCTTC